Sequencing of this T cell receptor (beta chain) was carried out in a study of prognosis after radiotherapy for stage I lung cancer. Study at large: Radiotherapy was SBRT in 3 to 5 fractions with a biologically effective dose of at least 100 Gy.

The CDR3 covers 12 residues. The germline V gene encodes CDR1 GTSNPN and CDR2 SVGIG (reference sequence). Trimming removed 2 bases from V and 0 bases from J, with 2 bases in between. Every patient was node-negative on CT and PET/CT and lacked prior chemotherapy, radiotherapy or other malignancies. This clonotype has at least ten counts. Two-round multiplex PCR, the amplification method, yielded TCR beta CDR3 from genomic DNA. Round one of PCR was performed, and it used primers specific to each TRBV and TRBJ gene. MiXCR, applied by TCRdb to the multiplex PCR reads, yields one record per CDR3 protein. The sample has about 35,000 distinct CDR3 sequences; 32% are singletons.

V gene TRBV30 combines with J gene TRBJ2-1; D call uncertain. The source was PBMCs, collected before or after stereotactic body radiation therapy (not recorded which). The sequence was obtained from a donor over 45 with non-small cell lung cancer. The CDR3 protein is CAWSRSYNEQFF. The DNA of the CDR3 is TGTGCCTGGAGTCGCTCCTACAATGAGCAGTTCTTC.